The rows below give T cell receptor beta chains drawn from one sample of a study of CD8+CD57+ T cells in acquired aplastic anemia. MiXCR, applied by TCRdb to the reads, yields one record per CDR3 protein. In the table there are about 470,000 distinct CDR3 sequences, more than 25% of which are singletons. Source material: sorted CD4+, CD8+, or CD8+CD57+ T cells (not recorded which) from PBMCs. The source is a human donor with aplastic anemia. Each CDR3 is given with its conserved first and last residue. D genes are given only for firm matches. Some rows mark clone size as missing; the rest say once, few, many or name a class of expanded clone.

CDR3 protein: CASRDHWGTQYF
CDR3 DNA: TGTGCCAGTAGGGACCATTGGGGGACCCAGTACTTC
clone size: many
D gene: NA
J gene: TRBJ2-5
V gene: TRBV19

CDR3 protein: CASRGQGESWLGYTF
CDR3 DNA: TGTGCCAGCAGGGGACAGGGAGAATCCTGGCTTGGCTACACCTTC
clone size: few
D gene: TRBD1
J gene: TRBJ1-2
V gene: TRBV6-1

CDR3 protein: CASSSLRESLGNSPLHF
CDR3 DNA: TGTGCCAGCAGCTCCCTGAGGGAGTCCCTCGGCAATTCACCCCTCCACTTT
clone size: many
D gene: NA
J gene: TRBJ1-6
V gene: TRBV11-2

CDR3 protein: CATSDQLGQGADTQYF
CDR3 DNA: TGCGCCACCAGTGACCAACTGGGACAGGGGGCAGATACGCAGTATTTT
clone size: NA
D gene: TRBD1
J gene: TRBJ2-3
V gene: TRBV24-1

CDR3 protein: CAIQTSGDNTGELFF
CDR3 DNA: TGTGCCATCCAAACGAGCGGGGATAACACCGGGGAGCTGTTTTTT
clone size: many
D gene: TRBD2
J gene: TRBJ2-2
V gene: TRBV19

CDR3 protein: CASSPRGQEDSGANVLTF
CDR3 DNA: TGTGCCAGCAGCCCTCGGGGACAAGAGGACTCTGGGGCCAACGTCCTGACTTTC
clone size: NA
D gene: NA
J gene: TRBJ2-6
V gene: TRBV9

CDR3 protein: CASSLDGGLSGNTIYF
CDR3 DNA: TGTGCCAGCAGCTTAGACGGGGGCCTCTCTGGAAACACCATATATTTT
clone size: NA
D gene: NA
J gene: TRBJ1-3
V gene: TRBV7-8

CDR3 protein: CASSRSGQGSGYTF
CDR3 DNA: TGTGCCAGCAGCAGATCGGGACAGGGATCTGGCTACACCTTC
clone size: few
D gene: TRBD1
J gene: TRBJ1-2
V gene: TRBV7-9

CDR3 protein: CASSLRRAEAFF
CDR3 DNA: TGTGCCAGCAGCTTAAGGAGGGCTGAAGCTTTCTTT
clone size: NA
D gene: NA
J gene: TRBJ1-1
V gene: TRBV5-6

CDR3 protein: CATTDSGGPKEKLFF
CDR3 DNA: TGTGCCACGACCGACTCCGGGGGGCCAAAGGAAAAACTGTTTTTT
clone size: NA
D gene: NA
J gene: TRBJ1-4
V gene: TRBV19

CDR3 protein: CAIRETGDENEQFF
CDR3 DNA: TGTGCCATCAGAGAGACAGGGGATGAGAATGAGCAGTTCTTC
clone size: many
D gene: TRBD1
J gene: TRBJ2-1
V gene: TRBV10-3

CDR3 protein: CASSQEFGTNTGELFF
CDR3 DNA: TGCGCCAGCAGCCAAGAGTTCGGAACTAACACCGGGGAGCTGTTTTTT
clone size: NA
D gene: NA
J gene: TRBJ2-2
V gene: TRBV4-1

CDR3 protein: CATSRRSGAFNNEQFF
CDR3 DNA: TGTGCCACCAGCAGACGGAGTGGAGCTTTTAACAATGAGCAGTTCTTC
clone size: many
D gene: NA
J gene: TRBJ2-1
V gene: TRBV15

CDR3 protein: CASSEGGWGEQYF
CDR3 DNA: TGTGCCAGCAGTGAGGGGGGATGGGGCGAGCAGTACTTC
clone size: many
D gene: NA
J gene: TRBJ2-7
V gene: TRBV25-1

CDR3 protein: CSAMGRNTEAFF
CDR3 DNA: TGCAGTGCTATGGGTCGGAACACTGAAGCTTTCTTT
clone size: many
D gene: NA
J gene: TRBJ1-1
V gene: TRBV20-1

CDR3 protein: CASSNRDRGHNTEAFF
CDR3 DNA: TGCGCCAGCAGCAACCGGGACAGGGGGCATAACACTGAAGCTTTCTTT
clone size: NA
D gene: TRBD1
J gene: TRBJ1-1
V gene: TRBV4-1

CDR3 protein: CASSLTPSQGTQYF
CDR3 DNA: TGTGCCAGCAGCTTAACCCCCAGCCAAGGGACCCAGTACTTC
clone size: NA
D gene: NA
J gene: TRBJ2-5
V gene: TRBV7-3

CDR3 protein: CASSRRGTDTQYF
CDR3 DNA: TGTGCCAGCAGCAGGCGGGGAACAGATACGCAGTATTTT
clone size: many
D gene: NA
J gene: TRBJ2-3
V gene: TRBV25-1

CDR3 protein: CATSDKLAGSRNEQFF
CDR3 DNA: TGTGCCACCAGTGACAAACTAGCGGGGTCGAGGAATGAGCAGTTCTTC
clone size: NA
D gene: TRBD2
J gene: TRBJ2-1
V gene: TRBV24-1

CDR3 protein: CASSLHPVTGDAQPQHF
CDR3 DNA: TGTGCCAGCAGTTTACACCCCGTCACAGGGGACGCTCAGCCCCAGCATTTT
clone size: NA
D gene: TRBD1
J gene: TRBJ1-5
V gene: TRBV27

CDR3 protein: CASSRDGTGMPEAFF
CDR3 DNA: TGCGCCAGCAGCCGTGATGGGACAGGGATGCCTGAAGCTTTCTTT
clone size: NA
D gene: TRBD1
J gene: TRBJ1-1
V gene: TRBV5-1

CDR3 protein: CAWSVGDRALGGYTF
CDR3 DNA: TGTGCCTGGAGTGTTGGGGACAGGGCCTTGGGAGGCTACACCTTC
clone size: NA
D gene: TRBD1
J gene: TRBJ1-2
V gene: TRBV30

CDR3 protein: CASHSSYEQYF
CDR3 DNA: TGTGCCAGCCATAGCTCCTACGAGCAGTACTTC
clone size: NA
D gene: NA
J gene: TRBJ2-7
V gene: TRBV19

CDR3 protein: CASSWQGREQYF
CDR3 DNA: TGTGCCAGCAGCTGGCAGGGCCGAGAGCAGTACTTC
clone size: many
D gene: NA
J gene: TRBJ2-7
V gene: TRBV5-5

CDR3 protein: CASSSGQGTFNEQFF
CDR3 DNA: TGTGCCAGCAGCTCGGGACAGGGGACCTTCAATGAGCAGTTCTTC
clone size: NA
D gene: TRBD1
J gene: TRBJ2-1
V gene: TRBV5-6

CDR3 protein: CASSFGAGVSYEQYF
CDR3 DNA: TGCGCCAGCAGCTTTGGAGCGGGAGTTAGTTACGAGCAGTACTTC
clone size: few
D gene: TRBD2
J gene: TRBJ2-7
V gene: TRBV5-1

CDR3 protein: CACTTRDRRRTEAFF
CDR3 DNA: TGTGCCTGCACTACTAGAGACAGGAGGCGCACTGAAGCTTTCTTT
clone size: NA
D gene: NA
J gene: TRBJ1-1
V gene: TRBV30

CDR3 protein: CSAREMAGSFGYEQYF
CDR3 DNA: TGCAGTGCTAGAGAGATGGCGGGATCATTCGGCTACGAGCAGTACTTC
clone size: many
D gene: NA
J gene: TRBJ2-7
V gene: TRBV20-1

CDR3 protein: CASSSPGETQYF
CDR3 DNA: TGTGCCAGCAGCTCCCCCGGGGAGACCCAGTACTTC
clone size: once
D gene: NA
J gene: TRBJ2-5
V gene: TRBV13

CDR3 protein: CASSVAGAGETQYF
CDR3 DNA: TGTGCCAGCAGCGTAGCAGGGGCTGGGGAGACCCAGTACTTC
clone size: many
D gene: NA
J gene: TRBJ2-5
V gene: TRBV9

CDR3 protein: CASSRGKAYEQYF
CDR3 DNA: TGTGCCAGCAGTAGGGGTAAAGCCTACGAGCAGTACTTC
clone size: NA
D gene: NA
J gene: TRBJ2-7
V gene: TRBV2

CDR3 protein: CASSLASSADTQYF
CDR3 DNA: TGCGCCAGCAGCTTGGCTTCCTCCGCAGATACGCAGTATTTT
clone size: few
D gene: NA
J gene: TRBJ2-3
V gene: TRBV5-1

CDR3 protein: CASSFFPPGDEQGNQPQHF
CDR3 DNA: TGTGCCAGCAGTTTTTTTCCCCCTGGGGATGAACAGGGCAATCAGCCCCAGCATTTT
clone size: NA
D gene: NA
J gene: TRBJ1-5
V gene: TRBV12-3/TRBV12-4

CDR3 protein: CSARVGRTGHYEQYF
CDR3 DNA: TGCAGTGCTAGAGTTGGCCGGACAGGGCACTACGAGCAGTACTTC
clone size: many
D gene: TRBD1
J gene: TRBJ2-7
V gene: TRBV20-1

CDR3 protein: CASRYSNTEAFF
CDR3 DNA: TGTGCCAGCAGATACAGTAACACTGAAGCTTTCTTT
clone size: many
D gene: NA
J gene: TRBJ1-1
V gene: TRBV2

CDR3 protein: CASSVGTLLSNQPQHF
CDR3 DNA: TGTGCCAGCAGCGTCGGGACACTACTTAGCAATCAGCCCCAGCATTTT
clone size: NA
D gene: NA
J gene: TRBJ1-5
V gene: TRBV5-8

CDR3 protein: CSATGQGAGYTF
CDR3 DNA: TGCAGTGCCACCGGACAGGGGGCTGGCTACACCTTC
clone size: many
D gene: TRBD1
J gene: TRBJ1-2
V gene: TRBV20-1

CDR3 protein: CASMLTAFSDGYTF
CDR3 DNA: TGTGCCAGCATGTTGACGGCCTTTTCCGATGGCTACACCTTC
clone size: NA
D gene: NA
J gene: TRBJ1-2
V gene: TRBV27

CDR3 protein: CASTGQKGAYGYTF
CDR3 DNA: TGTGCCAGCACCGGGCAAAAGGGGGCCTATGGCTACACCTTC
clone size: NA
D gene: TRBD1
J gene: TRBJ1-2
V gene: TRBV12-3/TRBV12-4

CDR3 protein: CASKGPRQEVNTEAFF
CDR3 DNA: TGTGCCAGCAAGGGTCCCAGACAGGAGGTGAACACTGAAGCTTTCTTT
clone size: NA
D gene: NA
J gene: TRBJ1-1
V gene: TRBV2

CDR3 protein: CASSNDRGLTEAFF
CDR3 DNA: TGTGCCAGCAGTAATGACAGGGGCCTCACTGAAGCTTTCTTT
clone size: NA
D gene: TRBD1
J gene: TRBJ1-1
V gene: TRBV2

CDR3 protein: CAGSASNYGYAF
CDR3 DNA: TGTGCCGGCAGTGCTTCTAACTATGGCTACGCCTTC
clone size: once
D gene: NA
J gene: TRBJ1-2
V gene: TRBV2

CDR3 protein: CASSGDRGEQFF
CDR3 DNA: TGTGCCAGCAGCGGGGACCGTGGTGAGCAGTTCTTC
clone size: many
D gene: NA
J gene: TRBJ2-1
V gene: TRBV9